The 25 T cell receptor beta chains presented below share a single source sample, sequenced in a study of OX40 agonist ivuxolimab in advanced cancers. TCRdb keeps only in-frame clones here, not all; method: immunoSEQ multiplex PCR. The sample holds nearly 70,000 clones, about nine tenths seen once. Sequenced here: CD4+ or CD8+ T cells sorted from blood, sampled in a trial of the OX40 agonist ivuxolimab. Receptors were obtained from an adult with an advanced solid tumor such as melanoma, head and neck, liver or kidney cancer.

The genes are TRBV5-1 and TRBJ2-3, with 10 bases identical to TRBD1. CDR3 length: 17 amino acids. J lost 2 bases, V lost 3 bases, and 9 bases had no gene match. Germline CDR1 is SGHRS and CDR2 is YFSETQ. CDR3 nucleotides: TGCGCCAGCAGCTCGTCAAGGACAGGGGGAGTCACAGATACGCAGTATTTT. Translating it yields CASSSSRTGGVTDTQYF.

The chain couples TRBV7-3 to TRBJ2-2; no reliable D call. The CDR3 loop spans 13 amino acids. V was pared by 0 bases and J by 7 bases, with 6 bases between. Germline V gene lookup returns CDR1 SGHTA and CDR2 FQGTGA. CDR3 sequence reads: CASSLTGDGELFF. The CDR3 DNA sequence: TGTGCCAGCAGCTTAACTGGGGACGGGGAGCTGTTTTTT.

This clone occurred a few times. This chain links TRBV7-9 with TRBJ1-1; tentative D call: TRBD1 (5 bases). Trimming took 5 bases from V and 2 from J, leaving 12 bases between them. This CDR3 is 14 amino acids long. The germline V gene encodes CDR1 SEHNR and CDR2 FQNEAQ (reference sequence). The CDR3 here is CASSLGTVNTEAFF. CDR3 DNA sequence: TGTGCCAGCAGCCTTGGGACGGTTAACACTGAAGCTTTCTTT.

The chain has TRBV7-2 and TRBJ2-2; no reliable D call. The V gene lost 1 base and the J gene lost 4 bases, with 4 bases spanning the gap. The CDR3 runs 13 residues. The germline CDR1 and CDR2 sequences are SGHTA and FQGNSA. CDR3 in DNA: TGTGCCAGCAGCTTAGTCCGCACCGGGGAGCTGTTTTTT. Translated: CASSLVRTGELFF.

This sequence joins TRBV7-7 and TRBJ2-3, with 9 bases identical to TRBD1. The CDR3 length is 15 residues. With 1 base clipped from V and 6 bases from J, the junction kept 5 bases outside the gene matches. Germline assignment: CDR1 SSHAT and CDR2 FNYEAQ (reference sequence). The chain's CDR3 is CASSLGGTGRDTQYF. In DNA form, the CDR3 reads TGTGCCAGCAGCTTAGGGGGGACAGGGAGGGATACGCAGTATTTT.

This rearrangement joins TRBV6-5 to TRBJ1-5; D is unresolved. In germline, CDR1 is MNHEY, CDR2 SVGAGI. V shed 7 bases and J shed 0 bases, with 13 bases lying between them. This CDR3 spans 15 amino acids. The CDR3: CASTVEGGSNQPQHF. The CDR3 region has the DNA TGTGCCAGCACGGTGGAGGGCGGTAGCAATCAGCCCCAGCATTTT.

V is TRBV6-1 and J is TRBJ1-3; D not certain. The V gene lost 2 bases and the J gene lost 2 bases, with 7 bases spanning the gap. Germline V gene lookup returns CDR1 MNHNS and CDR2 SASEGT. This CDR3 has 14 residues. The CDR3 protein is CASSESSAGNTIYF. The CDR3 DNA reads as TGTGCCAGCAGTGAAAGCAGTGCTGGAAACACCATATATTTT.

The rearrangement uses TRBV9 and TRBJ2-7; D perhaps matches TRBD1 (6 bases). Trimming shortened V by 0 bases and J by 1 base, and 11 bases separated the two germline ends. CDR1 and CDR2 (germline): SGDLS, YYNGEE. The CDR3 covers 15 residues. The CDR3 protein is CASSVEGVGSYEQYF. DNA for the CDR3: TGTGCCAGCAGCGTAGAGGGGGTGGGGTCCTACGAGCAGTACTTC.

The V and J genes are TRBV6-4 and TRBJ1-1; no clear D. The CDR3 contains 14 residues. V was trimmed by 3 bases and J by 2 bases, leaving 10 bases between them. The germline CDR1 and CDR2 sequences are MRHNA and SNTAGT. CDR3 bases: TGTGCCAGCAGTGAAATAGCGGGAAACACTGAAGCTTTCTTT. Amino acids: CASSEIAGNTEAFF.

The J gene is TRBJ1-6, the V gene TRBV7-2, with D unclear. The germline gives CDR1 SGHTA, CDR2 FQGNSA. This CDR3 contains 16 residues. The V gene lost 5 bases and the J gene lost 8 bases, with 19 bases spanning the gap. The CDR3, as DNA: TGTGCCAGCAGCGCATCCTTTAGATCCTCCTATTCACCCCTCCACTTT. Amino acids: CASSASFRSSYSPLHF.

V and J are TRBV7-9 and TRBJ2-5; the D is unclear. The CDR3 totals 16 residues. Trimming took 0 bases from V and 5 from J, leaving 16 bases between them. Germline V CDR1 and CDR2: SEHNR, FQNEAQ (reference sequence). CDR3 protein: CASSLAGMGTRETQYF. The CDR3 DNA follows: TGTGCCAGCAGCTTAGCGGGCATGGGAACCCGGGAGACCCAGTACTTC.

This clone was seen once. This chain connects TRBV5-6 to TRBJ1-6, with 10 bases matching TRBD1. The CDR3 contains 15 residues. V was clipped by 0 bases and J by 9 bases; unmatched bases: 3. Germline CDR1 and CDR2: SGHDT and YYEEEE. CDR3 sequence reads: CASSLDRTGGSPLHF. For the CDR3, the DNA is TGTGCCAGCAGCTTGGATCGGACAGGGGGTTCACCCCTCCACTTT.

The CDR3 sequence is CASSQDLLGTAGSYEQYF. The CDR3 nucleotides read TGCGCCAGCAGCCAAGATCTTCTAGGGACAGCGGGCTCCTACGAGCAGTACTTC. The chain uses TRBV4-3 and TRBJ2-7, with D perhaps matching TRBD1 (7 bases). The CDR3 spans 18 residues. V was trimmed by 0 bases and J by 0 bases, leaving 18 bases between them. CDR1 and CDR2 (germline): LGHNA, YSLEER.

V usage is TRBV5-1 and J usage is TRBJ2-5; TRBD2 matches at 7 bases. This CDR3 is 14 amino acids long. The V gene's germline CDR1 is SGHRS and CDR2 YFSETQ. V was pared by 4 bases and J by 2 bases, with 5 bases of the junction left unmatched. CDR3 in DNA: TGCGCCAGCAGCGACGCCGGGGGGCAAGAGACCCAGTACTTC. Protein: CASSDAGGQETQYF.

The rearrangement uses TRBV5-6 and TRBJ1-5, with D maybe TRBD1 (5 bases). Germline-derived CDR1 and CDR2 are SGHDT and YYEEEE. V shed 1 base and J shed 1 base, with 9 bases lying between them. There are 15 residues in the CDR3. CDR3 region: CASSLREGSNQPQHF. In nucleotides, the CDR3 is TGTGCCAGCAGCTTGCGGGAGGGGAGCAATCAGCCCCAGCATTTT. Supplemented by reference TRBV5-6 and TRBJ1-5, the full variable domain reads DAGVTQSPTHLIKTRGQQVTLRCSPKSGHDTVSWYQQALGQGPQFIFQYYEEEERQRGNFPDRFSGHQFPNYSSELNVNALLLGDSALYLCASSLREGSNQPQHFGDGTRLSIL.

The chain carries TRBV6-6 and TRBJ2-7, with TRBD2 identical over 7 bases. V lost 5 bases, J lost 3 bases, and 7 bases stayed unmatched. The germline CDR1 and CDR2 sequences are MNHNY and SVGAGI (reference sequence). The CDR3 covers 14 residues. CDR3 sequence: CASSISGAFYEQYF. The CDR3 DNA is TGTGCCAGCAGTATCAGCGGGGCCTTCTACGAGCAGTACTTC.

This clone was recorded a few times. The chain recombines TRBV7-9 with TRBJ1-2, with D hard to call. This CDR3 has 11 residues. From germline, CDR1 is SEHNR and CDR2 FQNEAQ (reference sequence). Trimming took off 1 base at V and 8 bases at J, with 5 bases between the two ends. In DNA form, the CDR3 reads TGTGCCAGCAGCTTAGGTGGGGGCTACACCTTC. It codes for CASSLGGGYTF.

CDR3 DNA: TGCAGCGTTACTTCAGACAGGGGAGGGACCCAGTACTTC. Translated: CSVTSDRGGTQYF. The J gene is TRBJ2-5, the V gene TRBV29-1; 8 positions match TRBD1. CDR1 and CDR2 (germline): SQVTM, ANQGSEA. The CDR3 consists of 13 residues. The V segment lost 5 bases and the J segment 7 bases; nucleotides outside the gene matches: 9.

V is TRBV19 and J is TRBJ2-1; D gene unclear. Trimming removed 6 bases from V and 1 base from J, with 19 bases in between. The CDR3 length is 17 residues. Germline lookup yields CDR1 LNHDA and CDR2 SQIVND (reference sequence). The CDR3 region is CASSAGFGSASYNEQFF. As DNA, the CDR3 is TGTGCCAGTAGCGCCGGATTTGGCAGTGCTTCCTACAATGAGCAGTTCTTC. Full variable domain (remainder filled in from reference TRBV19 and TRBJ2-1): DGGITQSPKYLFRKEGQNVTLSCEQNLNHDAMYWYRQDPGQGLRLIYYSQIVNDFQKGDIAEGYSVSREKKESFPLTVTSAQKNPTAFYLCASSAGFGSASYNEQFFGPGTRLTVL.

V gene TRBV5-1 combines with J gene TRBJ2-2, with TRBD1 matching 10 bases. The CDR3 is made up of 15 amino acids. Germline lookup yields CDR1 SGHRS and CDR2 YFSETQ. The trim removed 3 bases at V and 3 bases at J, leaving 2 bases unmatched. In DNA form, the CDR3 reads TGCGCCAGCAGCTGGGACAGGGGAGACACCGGGGAGCTGTTTTTT. Amino acids: CASSWDRGDTGELFF.

This sequence joins TRBV6-1 and TRBJ1-4, with D tentatively TRBD1 (6 bases). Deletions cut 4 bases from V and 6 bases from J, with 15 bases between. CDR3 length: 15 residues. Germline lookup yields CDR1 MNHNS and CDR2 SASEGT. CDR3 sequence reads: CASSVQGRRDEKLFF. The CDR3 DNA follows: TGTGCCAGCAGTGTACAGGGACGTCGTGATGAAAAACTGTTTTTT.

The gene calls are TRBV28 and TRBJ1-2, with D perhaps TRBD1 (5 bases). The V and J ends lost 7 bases and 5 bases respectively, with 17 bases between them. The CDR3 loop spans 14 amino acids. The germline gives CDR1 MDHEN, CDR2 SYDVKM. This CDR3 reads CASTTSGRGYGYTF. CDR3 DNA: TGTGCCAGCACCACGTCGGGGCGGGGGTATGGCTACACCTTC.

The chain is built from TRBV30 and TRBJ2-3; 7 positions match TRBD1. Germline loops: CDR1 GTSNPN, CDR2 SVGIG (reference sequence). The CDR3 runs to 13 residues. V gave up 5 bases and J gave up 4 bases; unmatched junction bases: 6. The CDR3 nucleotides read TGTGCCTGGGGACAGGTGGGGGCAGATACGCAGTATTTT. Its protein product is CAWGQVGADTQYF. Full variable domain (rest looked up from reference TRBV30 and TRBJ2-3): SQTIHQWPATLVQPVGSPLSLECTVEGTSNPNLYWYRQAAGRGLQLLFYSVGIGQISSEVPQNLSASRPQDRQFILSSKKLLLSDSGFYLCAWGQVGADTQYFGPGTRLTVL.

The CDR3 DNA reads as TGTGCCAGCAGTTACTCGGACACCCCCAATCAGCCCCAGCATTTT. Translated, it gives CASSYSDTPNQPQHF. The genes are TRBV6-7 and TRBJ1-5; a possible D gene is TRBD1 (5 bases). TRBV6-7 is treated as an ORF (open reading frame) with a function not yet certain. Trimming took off 0 bases at V and 3 bases at J, with 9 bases between the two ends. The CDR3 runs 15 residues.

V is TRBV18 and J is TRBJ2-7, with 8 bases matching TRBD1. Trimming cost V 4 bases and J 3 bases; bases outside gene matches: 5. CDR3 size: 14 residues. CDR1 and CDR2 from the germline V gene are KGHSH and LQKENI. In nucleotides, the CDR3 is TGTGCCAGCTCACATTCAGGGGGCAGCTACGAGCAGTACTTC. Residues: CASSHSGGSYEQYF.